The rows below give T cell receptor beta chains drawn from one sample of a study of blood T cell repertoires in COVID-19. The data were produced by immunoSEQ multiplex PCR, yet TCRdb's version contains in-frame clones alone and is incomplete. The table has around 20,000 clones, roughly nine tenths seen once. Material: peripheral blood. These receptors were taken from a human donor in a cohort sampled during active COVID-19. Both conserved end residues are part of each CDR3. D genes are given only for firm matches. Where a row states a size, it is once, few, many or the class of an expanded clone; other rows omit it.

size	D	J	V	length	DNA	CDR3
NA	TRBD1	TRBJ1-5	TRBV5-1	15	TGCGCCAGCAGCCTGGGACAGGGTGCCAATCAGCCCCAGCATTTT	CASSLGQGANQPQHF
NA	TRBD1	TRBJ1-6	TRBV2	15	TGTGCCAGCAGTGAACTTGGGACAGATAATTCACCCCTCCACTTT	CASSELGTDNSPLHF
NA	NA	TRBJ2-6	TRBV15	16	TGTGCCACCAGCGGAATGGACTTGTCCGGGGCCAACGTCCTGACTTTC	CATSGMDLSGANVLTF
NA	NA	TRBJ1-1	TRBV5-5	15	TGTGCCAGCAGCTTGGACGACCTACCAGGCACTGAAGCTTTCTTT	CASSLDDLPGTEAFF
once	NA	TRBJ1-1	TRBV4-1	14	TGCGCCAGCAGACTAGACTTACAGGGAACTGAAGCTTTCTTT	CASRLDLQGTEAFF
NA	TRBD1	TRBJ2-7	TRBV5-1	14	TGCGCCAGCAGCTTGGTACAGGGGAACAACGAGCAGTACTTC	CASSLVQGNNEQYF
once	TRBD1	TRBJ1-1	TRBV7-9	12	TGTGCCAGCAGCTTAGAACAGGGGCACGATTTCTTT	CASSLEQGHDFF
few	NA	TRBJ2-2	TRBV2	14	TGTGCCAGCAGTCCAGGGTCAAACACCGGGGAGCTGTTTTTT	CASSPGSNTGELFF
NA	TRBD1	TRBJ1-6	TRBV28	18	TGTGCCAGCAGTTCCGAACGCCGGGACAGGCAATATAATTCACCCCTCCACTTT	CASSSERRDRQYNSPLHF
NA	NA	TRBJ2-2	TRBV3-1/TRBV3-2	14	TGTGCCAGCAGCCAAGGTACGAACACCGGGGAGCTGTTTTTT	CASSQGTNTGELFF
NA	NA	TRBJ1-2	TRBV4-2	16	TGTGCCAGCAGCCAAGATCAGGCAATCCATAACTATGGCTACACCTTC	CASSQDQAIHNYGYTF
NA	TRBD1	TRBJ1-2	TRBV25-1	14	TGTGCCAGCAGTTGGACAGGGTCGGGCTATGGCTACACCTTC	CASSWTGSGYGYTF
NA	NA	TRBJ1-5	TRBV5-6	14	TGTGCCAGCAGCTTGGGGTCAGGGGTTCAGCCCCAGCATTTT	CASSLGSGVQPQHF
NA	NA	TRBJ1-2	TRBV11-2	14	TGTGCCAGCAGCTCACATCACAGGGTCTCTGGCTACACCTTC	CASSSHHRVSGYTF
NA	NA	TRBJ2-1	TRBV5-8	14	TGTGCCAGCAGCGTCCCAGGGACCTACAATGAGCAGTTCTTC	CASSVPGTYNEQFF
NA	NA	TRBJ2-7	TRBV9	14	TGTGCCAGCAGCGGTACAGTGGATTCCTACGAGCAGTACTTC	CASSGTVDSYEQYF
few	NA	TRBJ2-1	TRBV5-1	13	TGCGCCAGCAGCGTTACAACCAACAATGAGCAGTTCTTC	CASSVTTNNEQFF
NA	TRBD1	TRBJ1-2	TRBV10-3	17	TGTGCCATCAGTGAGGTGGGGACAGACCTTCCTGGCTATGGCTACACCTTC	CAISEVGTDLPGYGYTF
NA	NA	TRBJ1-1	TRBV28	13	TGTGCCAGCAGTGGACAACTCGGGACTGAAGCTTTCTTT	CASSGQLGTEAFF
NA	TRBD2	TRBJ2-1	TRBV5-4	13	TGTGCCACGCAACTAGCGGGACCTAATGAGCAGTTCTTC	CATQLAGPNEQFF
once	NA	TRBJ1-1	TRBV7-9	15	TGTGCCAGCAGCTGGGGGGAGACCCTGAACACTGAAGCTTTCTTT	CASSWGETLNTEAFF
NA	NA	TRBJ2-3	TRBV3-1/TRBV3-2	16	TGTGCCAGCAGCCAAGTGCGTCCCACGGGCACAGATACGCAGTATTTT	CASSQVRPTGTDTQYF
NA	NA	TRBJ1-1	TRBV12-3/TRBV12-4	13	TGTGCCAGCACTAAGACAGGGAACACTGAAGCTTTCTTT	CASTKTGNTEAFF
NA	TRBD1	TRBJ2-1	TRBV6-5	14	TGTGCCACTAGGGGGGGACAGGGGAACAATGAGCAGTTCTTC	CATRGGQGNNEQFF
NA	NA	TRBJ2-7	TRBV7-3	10	TGTGCCAGCAGCCCCCAGGGGCAGTACTTC	CASSPQGQYF
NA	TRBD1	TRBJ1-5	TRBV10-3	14	TGTGCCATCAGTGGAGGCAGGGGGGATCAGCCCCAGCATTTT	CAISGGRGDQPQHF
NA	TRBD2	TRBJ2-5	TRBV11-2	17	TGTGCCAGCAGCTTAAAACCGAGCGGGAGAGAAGGGGAGACCCAGTACTTC	CASSLKPSGREGETQYF
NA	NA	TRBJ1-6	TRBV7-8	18	TGTGCCAGCAGCCTCACAGGAGTCAGTAGCTCCTATAATTCACCCCTCCACTTT	CASSLTGVSSSYNSPLHF
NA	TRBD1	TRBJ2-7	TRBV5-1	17	TGCGCCAGCAGCCCGGGACAGGGGGGAGCTAGCTCCTACGAGCAGTACTTC	CASSPGQGGASSYEQYF
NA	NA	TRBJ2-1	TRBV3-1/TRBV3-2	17	TGTGCCAGCAGCCAACACCCGGGGTCTAGTAAGCTTGGTGAGCAGTTCTTC	CASSQHPGSSKLGEQFF
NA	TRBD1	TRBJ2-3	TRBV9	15	TGTGCCAGCAGCGTCACAGGGGGTTTAAGAGATACGCAGTATTTT	CASSVTGGLRDTQYF
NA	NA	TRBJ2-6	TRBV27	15	TGTGCCAGCAGGACAGCGTCCTCTGGGGCCAACGTCCTGACTTTC	CASRTASSGANVLTF
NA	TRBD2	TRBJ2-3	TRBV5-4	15	TGTGCCAGCAGCTCGGGAGGTACCACAGATGATACGCAGTATTTT	CASSSGGTTDDTQYF
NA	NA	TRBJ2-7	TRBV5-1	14	TGCGCCAGCAGCTTCAAGGGAGGTGTCTACGAGCAGTACTTC	CASSFKGGVYEQYF
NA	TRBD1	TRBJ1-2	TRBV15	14	TGTGCCACCCAACCAGGGGGCGTAAGTTATGGCTACACCTTC	CATQPGGVSYGYTF
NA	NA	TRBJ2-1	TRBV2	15	TGTGCCAGCAGTGAAGGGGGCGGGGCCTACAATGAGCAGTTCTTC	CASSEGGGAYNEQFF
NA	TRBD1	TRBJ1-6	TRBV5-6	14	TGTGCCAGCAGCTTGGGGACAGGGGGCTCACCCCTCCACTTT	CASSLGTGGSPLHF
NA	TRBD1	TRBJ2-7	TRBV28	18	TGTGCCAGCAGCACCAACACTAGAACAGGGGGGATTACCTACGAGCAGTACTTC	CASSTNTRTGGITYEQYF
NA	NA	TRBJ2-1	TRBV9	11	TGTGCCAGCAGCTTCGACAGTGAGCAGTTCTTC	CASSFDSEQFF
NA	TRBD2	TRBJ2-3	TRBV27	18	TGTGCCAGCACCTATCGGGGGGGACTAACCTCCCGCACAGATACGCAGTATTTT	CASTYRGGLTSRTDTQYF
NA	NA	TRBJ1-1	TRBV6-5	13	TGTGCCAGCCAGAAGTATTTGGACACTGAAGCTTTCTTT	CASQKYLDTEAFF
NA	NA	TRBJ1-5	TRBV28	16	TGTGCCAGCAGACCTGACACAGGGAATGGCAATCAGCCCCAGCATTTT	CASRPDTGNGNQPQHF
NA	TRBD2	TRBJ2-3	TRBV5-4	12	TGTGCCAGCAGCTTCGGTGTTAGCGGGGAGTATTTT	CASSFGVSGEYF
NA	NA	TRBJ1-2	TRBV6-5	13	TGTGCCAGCAGGGGGGACAATAACTATGGCTACACCTTC	CASRGDNNYGYTF
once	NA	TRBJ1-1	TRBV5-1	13	TGCGCCAGCAGCTTGTCAGGGGTGACTGAAGCTTTCTTT	CASSLSGVTEAFF
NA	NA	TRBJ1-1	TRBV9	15	TGTGCCAGCAGCGTGGGAGGACAATTGAACACTGAAGCTTTCTTT	CASSVGGQLNTEAFF
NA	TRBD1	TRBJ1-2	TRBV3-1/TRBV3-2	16	TGTGCCAGCAGCCAAGATCTCGAGACAGGGATCTATGGCTACACCTTC	CASSQDLETGIYGYTF
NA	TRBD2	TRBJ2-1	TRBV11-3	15	TGTGCCAGCAGCTCTTCTCTAGCGGGAGGAAATGAGCAGTTCTTC	CASSSSLAGGNEQFF